This T cell receptor beta chain was captured by sequencing in a study of CD8 T cells in ankylosing spondylitis. The CDR3 loop spans 15 amino acids. V was cut by 1 base and J by 2 bases, with 11 bases left in between. The germline CDR1 and CDR2 sequences are LGHNA and YNFKEQ. TCRdb recomputed calls from the 5' RACE reads with MiXCR, one row per CDR3 protein. This table holds under 150,000 distinct CDR3 sequences, 7% to 10% found once. This clonotype was picked up many times. The source material was synovial fluid, either unsorted or a sorted T cell fraction (not recorded which). This TCR was recovered from a male donor with ankylosing spondylitis. The chain links TRBV4-2 to TRBJ1-1; no clear D. DNA of the CDR3: TGTGCCAGCAGCCAAGGAGGTGGGGATAACACTGAAGCTTTCTTT. Encoded protein: CASSQGGGDNTEAFF.